This note documents a single T cell receptor (beta chain) sequence. Data came from immunoSEQ multiplex PCR; TCRdb stores just in-frame clones and leaves some out. The repertoire holds about 220,000 clones, with 65% to 90% as singletons. This entry comes from a study of blood T cell repertoires in COVID-19. Germline V gives CDR1 SGHTA, CDR2 FQGTGA. This CDR3 is 16 amino acids long. J gave up 5 bases and V 6 bases, and 5 bases lay outside the gene matches. The sequenced sample was peripheral blood. J is TRBJ2-2 and V is TRBV7-3, with 14 bases matching TRBD2. This sequence originates from a woman in her seventies with COVID-19, enrolled during active disease. The CDR3 here is CASREGLAGVTGELFF. The CDR3 DNA is TGTGCCAGCAGAGAGGGACTAGCGGGGGTTACCGGGGAGCTGTTTTTT.